This TCR beta chain was retrieved from a study of blood T cell repertoires in COVID-19. About the study: The study drew acute and convalescent COVID-19 samples from the United States, Italy and Spain.

Germline V gene data show CDR1 as SQVTM and CDR2 as ANQGSEA. Between the trimmed V and J ends, which lost 2 bases and 4 bases, there was a span of 4 bases. The CDR3 spans 11 residues. Sequencing was performed with immunoSEQ multiplex PCR; in TCRdb, only in-frame clones are kept and a portion is missing. Of 110,000 to 150,000 clones in the sample, 70% to 85% are singletons; the top ten hold around 9.6%. The chain joins TRBV29-1 to TRBJ2-3, with D unresolved. The sample consisted of peripheral blood. This sequence originates from a man in his 60s with active or convalescent COVID-19. The CDR3 nucleotides are TGCAGCGTTGAATCAGCAGATACGCAGTATTTT. As protein: CSVESADTQYF.